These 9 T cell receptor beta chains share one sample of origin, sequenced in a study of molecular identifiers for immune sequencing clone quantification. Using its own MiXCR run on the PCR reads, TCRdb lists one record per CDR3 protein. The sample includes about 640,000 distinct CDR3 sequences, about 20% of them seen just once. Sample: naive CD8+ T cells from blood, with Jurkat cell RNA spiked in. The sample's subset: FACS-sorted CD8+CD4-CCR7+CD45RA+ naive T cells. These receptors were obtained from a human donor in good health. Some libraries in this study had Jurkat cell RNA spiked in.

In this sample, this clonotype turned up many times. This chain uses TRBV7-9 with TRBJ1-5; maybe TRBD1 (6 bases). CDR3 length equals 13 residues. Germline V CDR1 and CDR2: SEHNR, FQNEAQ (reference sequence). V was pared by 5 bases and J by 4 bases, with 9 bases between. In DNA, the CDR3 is TGTGCCAGCAGCCCTGGACAGAATCAGCCCCAGCATTTT. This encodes CASSPGQNQPQHF.

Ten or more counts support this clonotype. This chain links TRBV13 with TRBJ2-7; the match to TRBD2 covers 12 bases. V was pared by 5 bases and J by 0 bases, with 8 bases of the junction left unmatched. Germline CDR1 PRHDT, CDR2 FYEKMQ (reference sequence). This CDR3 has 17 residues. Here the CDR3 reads CASSQLAGGLSSYEQYF. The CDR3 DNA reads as TGTGCCAGCAGCCAACTAGCGGGGGGCCTGAGCTCCTACGAGCAGTACTTC. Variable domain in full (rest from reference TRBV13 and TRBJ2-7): AAGVIQSPRHLIKEKRETATLKCYPIPRHDTVYWYQQGPGQDPQFLISFYEKMQSDKGSIPDRFSAQQFSDYHSELNMSSLELGDSALYFCASSQLAGGLSSYEQYFGPGTRLTVT.

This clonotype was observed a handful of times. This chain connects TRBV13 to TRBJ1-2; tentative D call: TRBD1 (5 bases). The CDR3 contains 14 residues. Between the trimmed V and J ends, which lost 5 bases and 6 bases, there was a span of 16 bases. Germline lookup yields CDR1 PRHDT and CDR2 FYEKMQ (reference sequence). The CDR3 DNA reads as TGTGCCAGCAGCCCCCCGGGGGTCGGGGATGGCTACACCTTC. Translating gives CASSPPGVGDGYTF.

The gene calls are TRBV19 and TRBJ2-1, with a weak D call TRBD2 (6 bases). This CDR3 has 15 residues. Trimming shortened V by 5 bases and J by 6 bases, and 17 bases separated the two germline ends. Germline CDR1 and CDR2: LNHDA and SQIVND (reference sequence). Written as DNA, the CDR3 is TGTGCCAGTAGTGGCGGGACCGATACAACCAATGAGCAGTTCTTC. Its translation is CASSGGTDTTNEQFF. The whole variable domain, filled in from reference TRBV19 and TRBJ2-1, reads DGGITQSPKYLFRKEGQNVTLSCEQNLNHDAMYWYRQDPGQGLRLIYYSQIVNDFQKGDIAEGYSVSREKKESFPLTVTSAQKNPTAFYLCASSGGTDTTNEQFFGPGTRLTVL.

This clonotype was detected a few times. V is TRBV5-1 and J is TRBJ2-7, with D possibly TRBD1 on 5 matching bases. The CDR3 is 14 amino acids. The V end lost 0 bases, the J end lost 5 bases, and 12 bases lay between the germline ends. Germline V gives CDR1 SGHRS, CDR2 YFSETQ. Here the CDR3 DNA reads TGCGCCAGCAGCTTGGGGGCAGGGTCGAACGAGCAGTACTTC. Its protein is CASSLGAGSNEQYF. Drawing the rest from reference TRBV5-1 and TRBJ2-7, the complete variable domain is KAGVTQTPRYLIKTRGQQVTLSCSPISGHRSVSWYQQTPGQGLQFLFEYFSETQRNKGNFPGRFSGRQFSNSRSEMNVSTLELGDSALYLCASSLGAGSNEQYFGPGTRLTVT.

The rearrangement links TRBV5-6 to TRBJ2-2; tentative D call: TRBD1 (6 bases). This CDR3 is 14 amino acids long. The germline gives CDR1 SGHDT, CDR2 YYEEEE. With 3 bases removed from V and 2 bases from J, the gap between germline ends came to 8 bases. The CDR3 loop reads CASSWTENTGELFF. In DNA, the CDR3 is TGTGCCAGCAGCTGGACAGAAAACACCGGGGAGCTGTTTTTT.

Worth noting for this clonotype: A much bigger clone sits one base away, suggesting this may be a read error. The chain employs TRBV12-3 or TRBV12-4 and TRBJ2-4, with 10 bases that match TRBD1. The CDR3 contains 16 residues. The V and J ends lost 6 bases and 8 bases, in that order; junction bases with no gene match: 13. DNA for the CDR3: TGTGCCAGCAGCCCAATGACAGGGGGCGCGTGGGACATTCAGTACTTC. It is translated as CASSPMTGGAWDIQYF.

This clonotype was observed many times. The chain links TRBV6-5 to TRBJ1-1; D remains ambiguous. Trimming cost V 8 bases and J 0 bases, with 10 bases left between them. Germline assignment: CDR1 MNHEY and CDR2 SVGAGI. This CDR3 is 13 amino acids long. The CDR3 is CASGPLMNTEAFF. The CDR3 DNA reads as TGTGCCAGCGGGCCCCTCATGAACACTGAAGCTTTCTTT.

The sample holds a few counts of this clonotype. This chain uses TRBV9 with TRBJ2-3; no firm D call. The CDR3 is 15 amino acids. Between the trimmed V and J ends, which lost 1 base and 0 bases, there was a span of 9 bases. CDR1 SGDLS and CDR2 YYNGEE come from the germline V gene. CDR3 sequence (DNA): TGTGCCAGCAGCGTAAACTCCAGGAGCACAGATACGCAGTATTTT. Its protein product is CASSVNSRSTDTQYF.